Listed below are T cell receptor beta chains from one sample, sequenced in a study of T cell repertoires in cytomegalovirus infection. These receptors lack a known antigen. TCRdb redid the calling of the reads with MiXCR, one entry per CDR3 protein. The sample holds hundreds of thousands of distinct CDR3 sequences, 30% to 40% seen once. Material: cultured PBMCs, obtained from culture after CMV antigen stimulation. These receptors were collected from a human donor in good health (CMV status not recorded). Some clones in this sample may be carry-over from other donors' samples. The CDR3 runs from the conserved cysteine through the conserved F or W. A D gene is named only where the DNA matches it firmly. Clone size is not always given. Where it is, it says once, few, many or a class for expanded clones.

D,length,V,J,size,DNA,CDR3
NA,16,TRBV7-7,TRBJ2-1,NA,TGTGCCAGCAGCTTAGGAGGGGTGACAAGGGCCAATGAGCAGTTCTTC,CASSLGGVTRANEQFF
TRBD2,14,TRBV27,TRBJ2-4,few,TGTGCCAGCAGTTTATCCAGACTAGCGGGGATTCAGTACTTC,CASSLSRLAGIQYF
NA,13,TRBV7-2,TRBJ2-2,many,TGTGCCAGCAGCGGGGGGGCCGGCGGGGAGCTGTTTTTT,CASSGGAGGELFF
NA,14,TRBV7-8,TRBJ2-5,NA,TGTGCCAGCAGCTTAGCGATGAGGGGGGAGACCCAGTACTTC,CASSLAMRGETQYF
NA,13,TRBV10-3,TRBJ1-6,NA,TGTGCCATCAGTGAGGGGACTGGTTCACCCCTCCACTTT,CAISEGTGSPLHF
NA,13,TRBV12-3/TRBV12-4,TRBJ2-1,few,TGTGCCAGCAGTTTCCTAGCGTTAGGTGAGCAGTTCTTC,CASSFLALGEQFF
NA,14,TRBV7-2,TRBJ2-7,few,TGTGCCAGCAGCTTTTTCGGGGGGCCCAACGAGCAGTACTTC,CASSFFGGPNEQYF
NA,15,TRBV11-3,TRBJ1-1,few,TGTGCCAGCAGCCCTCGGAGGGGACTGAGCACTGAAGCTTTCTTT,CASSPRRGLSTEAFF
NA,15,TRBV19,TRBJ2-1,NA,TGTGCCAGTAGGGAGGGACACCTTTTATCGGGTGAGCAGTTCTTC,CASREGHLLSGEQFF
TRBD2,19,TRBV28,TRBJ2-7,few,TGTGCCAGCAGTTTATCTTCATTGGAATTAGCGGGAGAACCCTACGAGCAGTACTTC,CASSLSSLELAGEPYEQYF
NA,15,TRBV7-2,TRBJ2-5,NA,TGTGCCAGCAGCTTAGCGTACCAGACGAGAGAGACCCAGTACTTC,CASSLAYQTRETQYF
NA,11,TRBV6-1,TRBJ1-1,few,TGTGCCAGTATCGCTGGTTCTGAAGCTTTCTTT,CASIAGSEAFF
TRBD2,16,TRBV7-2,TRBJ2-3,many,TGTGCCAGCAGCTTATCAGGCGGGAGGTGGGAAGATACGCAGTATTTT,CASSLSGGRWEDTQYF
TRBD2,13,TRBV29-1,TRBJ2-5,NA,TGCAGTGGTAGCGGGAGGTACCAAGAGACCCAGTACTTC,CSGSGRYQETQYF
NA,12,TRBV6-2/TRBV6-3,TRBJ1-2,once,TGTGCCAGCAATAACGGATGGGATGGCTACACCTTC,CASNNGWDGYTF
TRBD1,14,TRBV4-1,TRBJ2-7,few,TGCGCCAGCAGCCAGTCCGGGACAGGAGACGAGCAGTACTTC,CASSQSGTGDEQYF
NA,13,TRBV7-2,TRBJ2-1,NA,TGTGCCAGCAGCTTGAAGCACGGCAATGAGCAGTTCTTC,CASSLKHGNEQFF
NA,15,TRBV7-9,TRBJ1-1,NA,TGTGCCAGCAGCGACAATGAAGCTTTGATTCAAGAAGCTTTCTTT,CASSDNEALIQEAFF
NA,14,TRBV20-1,TRBJ1-5,NA,TGCAGTGCTAGAGTTCCAAGCAGCAATCAGCCCCAGCATTTT,CSARVPSSNQPQHF
TRBD2,18,TRBV6-6,TRBJ2-1,NA,TGTGCCAGCAGTTACTCCCTTCCAAGTAGCGGGAGAAACAATGAGCAGTTCTTC,CASSYSLPSSGRNNEQFF
TRBD2,22,TRBV12-3/TRBV12-4,TRBJ2-6,many,TGTGCCAGCAGTTCCCTCCCGGGACTAGCGGAGTTTGGTGGGTCTGGGGCCAACGTCCTGACTTTC,CASSSLPGLAEFGGSGANVLTF
TRBD1,15,TRBV7-6,TRBJ1-1,NA,TGTGCCAGCAGCAAGGGACAGGGGGCGCGTACTGAAGCTTTCTTT,CASSKGQGARTEAFF
NA,15,TRBV10-3,TRBJ1-2,few,TGTGCCATCAGTGACTCGACTACTGGACAGAGTGGCTACACCTTC,CAISDSTTGQSGYTF
NA,15,TRBV12-5,TRBJ1-3,NA,TGTGCTAGTGGTTTGGCCCCAGGGACTGGAAACACCATATATTTT,CASGLAPGTGNTIYF
NA,15,TRBV3-1,TRBJ1-1,NA,TGTGCCAGCAGCCATTCCCGAAGGCCCCGAACTGAAGCTTTCTTT,CASSHSRRPRTEAFF
NA,12,TRBV3-1,TRBJ2-1,few,TGTGCCAGCAGCCACCCGGAGGGGAAGCAGTTCTTC,CASSHPEGKQFF
NA,15,TRBV7-2,TRBJ2-7,many,TGTGCCAGCAGCTCTCAGGCCTCGGTGACCTACGAGCAGTACTTC,CASSSQASVTYEQYF
TRBD1,15,TRBV28,TRBJ2-7,NA,TGTGCCAGTCAAACGACAGGGGCCCCAGTGCGCGAGCAGTACTTC,CASQTTGAPVREQYF
NA,15,TRBV7-3,TRBJ2-1,few,TGTGCCAGCAGCTTATATACCGGAGGGAGCCCGATTCTGTTCTTC,CASSLYTGGSPILFF
TRBD2,18,TRBV20-1,TRBJ2-5,NA,TGCAGTGCTAGTCCCGCACAACTAGCGGGAGGGATCCAAGAGACCCAGTACTTC,CSASPAQLAGGIQETQYF
NA,16,TRBV12-3/TRBV12-4,TRBJ2-2,NA,TGTGCCAGCAGTTTAATGGCAGGCGGGTGGACCGGGGAGCTGTTTTTT,CASSLMAGGWTGELFF
TRBD1,15,TRBV12-3/TRBV12-4,TRBJ2-3,few,TGTGCCAGCAGGCGGACAGGGCAGGGGACAGATACGCAGTATTTT,CASRRTGQGTDTQYF
TRBD1,16,TRBV20-1,TRBJ2-3,NA,TGCAGTGCTAGAGAACCCAGGGGGAGACGCACAGATACGCAGTATTTT,CSAREPRGRRTDTQYF
NA,16,TRBV20-1,TRBJ2-1,NA,TGCAGTGCTCGATTACGGGGGATCCCAGGGTGGAATGAGCAGTTCTTC,CSARLRGIPGWNEQFF
TRBD2,17,TRBV6-6,TRBJ2-1,few,TGTGCCACCCAGGGACTAGCGGGATTAGGCTCCTACAATGAGCAGTTCTTC,CATQGLAGLGSYNEQFF
TRBD2,15,TRBV29-1,TRBJ2-7,few,TGCAGCGTTGAAGGGACTAGCGGGAGAGTTTACGAGCAGTACTTC,CSVEGTSGRVYEQYF
TRBD1,19,TRBV20-1,TRBJ2-1,few,TGCAGTGCTAGAGCTTTTGGGACAGGGGGCAGAGCTAGATCCAATGAGCAGTTCTTC,CSARAFGTGGRARSNEQFF
NA,13,TRBV20-1,TRBJ1-3,NA,TGCATTGCTGGATGGGGGGGCAGAAACACCATATATTTT,CIAGWGGRNTIYF
NA,14,TRBV7-2,TRBJ2-5,many,TGTGCCAGCAGCCCTAGCGCCAACCAAGAGACCCAGTACTTC,CASSPSANQETQYF
NA,12,TRBV4-1,TRBJ1-1,NA,TGCGCCAGCAGCGCCGGGTTTGGGGGCGCTTTCTTT,CASSAGFGGAFF
TRBD2,14,TRBV3-1,TRBJ2-3,NA,TGTGCCAGCAGCCTCGGGACTAGCGGGAGTACGCAGTATTTT,CASSLGTSGSTQYF
TRBD2,15,TRBV6-2/TRBV6-3,TRBJ2-3,NA,TGTGCCAGCAGTTGGGGACTAGCGGGAGTACATACGCAGTATTTT,CASSWGLAGVHTQYF
NA,14,TRBV7-9,TRBJ2-7,many,TGTGCCAGCAGCTTCCAACTTCTCTCCTACGTGCAGTACTTC,CASSFQLLSYVQYF
NA,15,TRBV20-1,TRBJ2-2,NA,TGCAGTGCTAGAAGTCTAGCGCACAACACCGGGGAGCTGTTTTTT,CSARSLAHNTGELFF
NA,13,TRBV19,TRBJ1-2,NA,TGTGCCAGTAGACTCGCAGGAAGGGATGGCTACACCTTC,CASRLAGRDGYTF
TRBD2,14,TRBV20-1,TRBJ2-1,NA,TGCAGTGCTAGGGCCGGGACTAGGGTTAATGAGCAGTTCTTC,CSARAGTRVNEQFF
TRBD2,15,TRBV27,TRBJ2-3,NA,TGTGCCAGCAGTGCAGGGACTAGGTCCACAGATACGCAGTATTTT,CASSAGTRSTDTQYF
TRBD1,15,TRBV6-1,TRBJ1-2,NA,TGTGCCAGCAGTGATATGACAGGGTCGGCCTATGGCTACACCTTC,CASSDMTGSAYGYTF
NA,15,TRBV7-2,TRBJ2-3,NA,TGTGCCAGCAGCTTAGTCCGGGGGCAGGCAGATACGCAGTATTTT,CASSLVRGQADTQYF
NA,16,TRBV6-1,TRBJ1-5,few,TGTGCCAGCAGTGAAGGGACGGTTTATAGCAATCAGCCCCAGCATTTT,CASSEGTVYSNQPQHF
NA,14,TRBV20-1,TRBJ1-1,once,TGCAGTGCTAGAGGAAGGTGGACAGACACTGAAGCTTTCTTT,CSARGRWTDTEAFF
NA,14,TRBV6-6,TRBJ2-3,few,TGTGCCAGCAGTTACCAGCTCCCCACAGATACGCAGTATTTT,CASSYQLPTDTQYF
NA,13,TRBV6-4,TRBJ2-1,few,TGTGCCAGCAGTGACCCCGGGATCAATGAGCAGTTCTTC,CASSDPGINEQFF
NA,13,TRBV6-2/TRBV6-3,TRBJ2-1,few,TGTGCCAGCAGTTACGGGCGGATCAATGAGCAGTTCTTC,CASSYGRINEQFF